These T cell receptor beta chains were read from a single sample in a study of shared clonotypes between healthy human individuals. TCRdb keeps only in-frame clones here, not all; method: immunoSEQ multiplex PCR. The table has about 1,800,000 clones, about 95% seen once; the top ten hold 1% to 1.5%. Sequenced material: naive CD8+ T cells sorted from blood. Receptor source: a man aged 18 to 29 in good health. CDR3s include the opening cysteine and the closing phenylalanine or tryptophan. Fields, in order: CDR3 protein, CDR3 DNA, V gene, clone size, J gene, D gene. A D gene is named only where the DNA matches it firmly. A clone size is listed for some rows: how often the clone was seen (once, few, many), or a class if it is expanded.

CDR3 protein: CASTTTGGRGIPYEQYF; CDR3 DNA: TGTGCCAGCACCACCACAGGGGGACGAGGGATCCCCTACGAGCAGTACTTC; V gene: TRBV13; clone size: NA; J gene: TRBJ2-7; D gene: TRBD1
CDR3 protein: CASSPGTGGQYEQYF; CDR3 DNA: TGTGCTAGCAGTCCCGGGACAGGAGGCCAATACGAGCAGTACTTC; V gene: TRBV7-7; clone size: NA; J gene: TRBJ2-7; D gene: TRBD1
CDR3 protein: CASSLQYRGDQPQHF; CDR3 DNA: TGTGCCAGCAGTTTGCAATACAGGGGGGATCAGCCCCAGCATTTT; V gene: TRBV28; clone size: NA; J gene: TRBJ1-5; D gene: TRBD1
CDR3 protein: CASSLAAGGREETQYF; CDR3 DNA: TGCGCCAGCAGCTTGGCTGCAGGGGGCAGGGAAGAGACCCAGTACTTC; V gene: TRBV5-1; clone size: NA; J gene: TRBJ2-5; D gene: TRBD1
CDR3 protein: CASSAGTTTNEKLFF; CDR3 DNA: TGTGCCAGCAGTGCCGGGACAACAACTAATGAAAAACTGTTTTTT; V gene: TRBV6-5; clone size: NA; J gene: TRBJ1-4; D gene: NA
CDR3 protein: CASSQSRNGELFF; CDR3 DNA: TGCGCCAGCAGCCAGAGCCGAAACGGGGAGCTGTTTTTT; V gene: TRBV4-3; clone size: NA; J gene: TRBJ2-2; D gene: NA
CDR3 protein: CASSPDRVLTEAFF; CDR3 DNA: TGTGCCAGCAGTCCGGACAGGGTGTTAACTGAAGCTTTCTTT; V gene: TRBV28; clone size: once; J gene: TRBJ1-1; D gene: TRBD1
CDR3 protein: CASSSNYNSPLHF; CDR3 DNA: TGTGCCAGCAGCTCGAACTATAATTCACCCCTCCACTTT; V gene: TRBV6-5; clone size: NA; J gene: TRBJ1-6; D gene: NA
CDR3 protein: CASSGDRSSYNEQFF; CDR3 DNA: TGCGCCAGCAGTGGGGACAGAAGCTCCTACAATGAGCAGTTCTTC; V gene: TRBV10-1; clone size: once; J gene: TRBJ2-1; D gene: TRBD1
CDR3 protein: CASSLVGEGDYEQYF; CDR3 DNA: TGTGCCAGCAGCCTAGTTGGGGAGGGGGATTACGAGCAGTACTTC; V gene: TRBV11-2; clone size: NA; J gene: TRBJ2-7; D gene: NA
CDR3 protein: CSVEDPRTTGELFF; CDR3 DNA: TGCAGCGTTGAAGATCCAAGGACTACCGGGGAGCTGTTTTTT; V gene: TRBV29-1; clone size: NA; J gene: TRBJ2-2; D gene: NA
CDR3 protein: CASSSGTGGYEQYF; CDR3 DNA: TGCGCCAGCAGCTCCGGGACAGGGGGATACGAGCAGTACTTC; V gene: TRBV5-1; clone size: NA; J gene: TRBJ2-7; D gene: TRBD1
CDR3 protein: CASSQERQGPAAYGYTF; CDR3 DNA: TGCGCCAGCAGCCAAGAGAGACAGGGGCCTGCGGCCTATGGCTACACCTTC; V gene: TRBV4-3; clone size: NA; J gene: TRBJ1-2; D gene: TRBD1
CDR3 protein: CASSQGGYGSYEQYF; CDR3 DNA: TGCGCCAGCAGCCAGGGGGGATATGGCTCCTACGAGCAGTACTTC; V gene: TRBV4-1; clone size: once; J gene: TRBJ2-7; D gene: NA
CDR3 protein: CAISESWTGGTSGTYEQYF; CDR3 DNA: TGTGCCATCAGTGAGTCGTGGACAGGCGGGACTAGCGGGACTTACGAGCAGTACTTC; V gene: TRBV10-3; clone size: NA; J gene: TRBJ2-7; D gene: TRBD2
CDR3 protein: CSVGAGTYEQYF; CDR3 DNA: TGCAGCGTTGGGGCAGGAACCTACGAGCAGTACTTC; V gene: TRBV29-1; clone size: NA; J gene: TRBJ2-7; D gene: NA
CDR3 protein: CATSGGDPTSPLHF; CDR3 DNA: TGTGCCACCAGCGGGGGGGACCCCACTTCACCCCTCCACTTT; V gene: TRBV15; clone size: NA; J gene: TRBJ1-6; D gene: NA
CDR3 protein: CASSFSWGGNTEAFF; CDR3 DNA: TGTGCCAGCAGCTTTAGCTGGGGCGGGAACACTGAAGCTTTCTTT; V gene: TRBV7-9; clone size: NA; J gene: TRBJ1-1; D gene: NA
CDR3 protein: CASSQDPDIYEQYF; CDR3 DNA: TGCGCCAGCAGCCAAGATCCAGATATCTACGAGCAGTACTTC; V gene: TRBV4-1; clone size: NA; J gene: TRBJ2-7; D gene: NA
CDR3 protein: CASSLPPPRGSSYNEQFF; CDR3 DNA: TGTGCCAGCAGCTTGCCCCCCCCGCGGGGGTCCTCCTACAATGAGCAGTTCTTC; V gene: TRBV11-2; clone size: NA; J gene: TRBJ2-1; D gene: TRBD2
CDR3 protein: CASSSGYEQYF; CDR3 DNA: TGTGCCAGCAGTTCCGGCTACGAGCAGTACTTC; V gene: TRBV27; clone size: NA; J gene: TRBJ2-7; D gene: NA
CDR3 protein: CASSLTIHEKLFF; CDR3 DNA: TGTGCTAGCAGCTTAACCATCCATGAAAAACTGTTTTTT; V gene: TRBV7-7; clone size: NA; J gene: TRBJ1-4; D gene: NA
CDR3 protein: CASSQGVGGGDTQYF; CDR3 DNA: TGTGCCAGCAGCCAAGGAGTGGGGGGTGGTGATACGCAGTATTTT; V gene: TRBV4-2; clone size: NA; J gene: TRBJ2-3; D gene: NA
CDR3 protein: CASSFPESGEETQYF; CDR3 DNA: TGTGCCAGCAGCTTTCCGGAGAGCGGGGAGGAGACCCAGTACTTC; V gene: TRBV7-9; clone size: NA; J gene: TRBJ2-5; D gene: TRBD2
CDR3 protein: CASSLLYQTGKETQYF; CDR3 DNA: TGCGCCAGCAGCCTTCTCTATCAGACAGGGAAAGAGACCCAGTACTTC; V gene: TRBV5-1; clone size: NA; J gene: TRBJ2-5; D gene: TRBD1
CDR3 protein: CASSLGTFYEQYF; CDR3 DNA: TGTGCCAGCAGCTTAGGTACCTTCTACGAGCAGTACTTC; V gene: TRBV7-2; clone size: NA; J gene: TRBJ2-7; D gene: NA
CDR3 protein: CASSITTPSYEQYF; CDR3 DNA: TGCGCCAGTAGCATAACGACACCCTCCTACGAGCAGTACTTC; V gene: TRBV5-1; clone size: NA; J gene: TRBJ2-7; D gene: NA
CDR3 protein: CASSLSPGTGLYNEQFF; CDR3 DNA: TGTGCCAGCAGTTTATCCCCCGGGACAGGCCTCTACAATGAGCAGTTCTTC; V gene: TRBV27; clone size: NA; J gene: TRBJ2-1; D gene: TRBD1
CDR3 protein: CASSEDRDYEQFF; CDR3 DNA: TGTGCCAGCAGTGAGGACAGGGATTATGAGCAGTTCTTC; V gene: TRBV6-1; clone size: NA; J gene: TRBJ2-1; D gene: TRBD1
CDR3 protein: CASSLATDYEQYF; CDR3 DNA: TGCGCCAGCAGCTTGGCGACAGACTACGAGCAGTACTTC; V gene: TRBV5-1; clone size: NA; J gene: TRBJ2-7; D gene: NA
CDR3 protein: CASSQDRTGGYEQFF; CDR3 DNA: TGTGCCAGCAGCCAAGATAGAACAGGGGGCTATGAGCAGTTCTTC; V gene: TRBV14; clone size: NA; J gene: TRBJ2-1; D gene: TRBD1
CDR3 protein: CASSVEGSPGNEQFF; CDR3 DNA: TGTGCCAGCAGCGTAGAGGGTTCCCCAGGGAATGAGCAGTTCTTC; V gene: TRBV9; clone size: NA; J gene: TRBJ2-1; D gene: NA
CDR3 protein: CASSLGNRDYEQYF; CDR3 DNA: TGTGCCAGCAGCTTGGGTAACAGGGACTACGAGCAGTACTTC; V gene: TRBV5-6; clone size: NA; J gene: TRBJ2-7; D gene: NA
CDR3 protein: CASSWTHPNYEQYF; CDR3 DNA: TGTGCCAGCAGTTGGACCCACCCAAACTACGAGCAGTACTTC; V gene: TRBV27; clone size: NA; J gene: TRBJ2-7; D gene: NA
CDR3 protein: CATSKMGLAGGKNIQYF; CDR3 DNA: TGTGCCACCAGCAAGATGGGACTAGCGGGAGGGAAAAACATTCAGTACTTC; V gene: TRBV15; clone size: NA; J gene: TRBJ2-4; D gene: TRBD2
CDR3 protein: CASSASGNTIYF; CDR3 DNA: TGTGCCAGCAGCGCCTCTGGAAACACCATATATTTT; V gene: TRBV5-4; clone size: NA; J gene: TRBJ1-3; D gene: NA
CDR3 protein: CASSTSDRAGGYTF; CDR3 DNA: TGTGCCAGCAGTACTTCCGACAGGGCGGGTGGCTACACCTTC; V gene: TRBV5-4; clone size: NA; J gene: TRBJ1-2; D gene: TRBD1
CDR3 protein: CASSLGGEGSYEQYF; CDR3 DNA: TGTGCCAGCAGCTTAGGGGGTGAGGGGTCCTACGAGCAGTACTTC; V gene: TRBV11-2; clone size: NA; J gene: TRBJ2-7; D gene: NA
CDR3 protein: CASSFLTGTGNTGELFF; CDR3 DNA: TGTGCCAGCAGTTTCTTGACCGGGACAGGTAACACCGGGGAGCTGTTTTTT; V gene: TRBV5-6; clone size: NA; J gene: TRBJ2-2; D gene: TRBD1
CDR3 protein: CASSSTGGYPDNEQFF; CDR3 DNA: TGTGCCAGCAGTTCCACAGGGGGCTACCCCGACAATGAGCAGTTCTTC; V gene: TRBV27; clone size: NA; J gene: TRBJ2-1; D gene: TRBD1
CDR3 protein: CASRLAGGGELFF; CDR3 DNA: TGTGCCAGCAGACTAGCGGGAGGCGGGGAGCTGTTTTTT; V gene: TRBV6-5; clone size: NA; J gene: TRBJ2-2; D gene: TRBD2
CDR3 protein: CSVEHPNTEAFF; CDR3 DNA: TGCAGCGTTGAACACCCGAACACTGAAGCTTTCTTT; V gene: TRBV29-1; clone size: NA; J gene: TRBJ1-1; D gene: NA
CDR3 protein: CASSSYSGSYEQYF; CDR3 DNA: TGTGCCAGCAGCTCATATAGCGGCTCCTACGAGCAGTACTTC; V gene: TRBV5-4; clone size: NA; J gene: TRBJ2-7; D gene: NA